This TCR beta chain came from a study of cytomegalovirus exposure and HLA in healthy donors. Whole-study context: Roughly 85 million unique TCRs from HLA-typed donors made up an early data release.

V dropped 2 bases and J dropped 8 bases, with 9 bases sitting between them. The CDR3 sequence is 12 residues long. PCR amplification relied on 60 Vbeta primers (plus 13 Jbeta primers). In the study's own analysis: In a later analysis, approximately 80 million unique TCR beta chains included roughly 11 million shared by two or more donors. The table came from immunoSEQ multiplex PCR; TCRdb's copy has only in-frame clones and leaves some out. V and J calls and clone size follow that table, whereas D and trimming were derived from the DNA. This table has about 170,000 clones, around 80% appearing once. The sequenced material came from PBMCs. The genes are TRBV6-7 and TRBJ1-2, with D unresolved. TRBV6-7 is an open reading frame, and its role is uncertain. The receptor was derived from a woman aged 50 to 65 in good health and CMV-seropositive. The CDR3 DNA sequence: TGTGCCAGCAGTTACCCCGAGTTGGGCTACACCTTC. Protein: CASSYPELGYTF.